This T cell receptor beta chain was sequenced in a study of cytomegalovirus exposure and HLA in healthy donors. Study-wide results and caveats: Only CMV serostatus was available as immune exposure information. Being productive about 87% or about 30% of the time was typical of most TCR beta V segments in an earlier analysis.

The PCR had 60 Vbeta and 13 Jbeta primers. Using immunoSEQ multiplex PCR, the repertoire was profiled, and TCRdb retains in-frame clones only, with some absent. The sample carries about 130,000 clones, roughly 78% recorded once. This clone appeared once. The antigen is undetermined. CDR1 and CDR2 (germline): MGHRA, YSYEKL. The CDR3 loop spans 16 amino acids. V was pared by 1 base and J by 0 bases, with 5 bases of the junction left unmatched. The clonotype originates from a man aged 25 to 45 in good health and CMV-seronegative. The rearrangement joins TRBV4-1 to TRBJ2-5, with 7 bases aligning to TRBD1. The source material was PBMCs. The CDR3 is CASSQGQGPYQETQYF. The CDR3 nucleotides read TGCGCCAGCAGCCAAGGACAGGGACCGTACCAAGAGACCCAGTACTTC.